Listed here is a single TCR beta chain. Authors' analysis steps: Amplification from reference gene primers served as the basis for estimated nucleated cell counts. The table came from immunoSEQ multiplex PCR; TCRdb's copy has only in-frame clones and leaves some out. D and trimming were read from the DNA, whereas the V and J calls and clone size are those reported in that table. The table lists under 300,000 clones, about 85% of them singletons. Germline CDR1 and CDR2: MDHEN and SYDVKM. The V end was cut by 8 bases, the J end by 4 bases, with 20 bases between. The CDR3 has 15 amino acids. This entry belongs to a study of blood T cell repertoires in COVID-19. Study background: Samples came from the United States, Italy and Spain, spanning acute and convalescent COVID-19. The analysed material was cDNA or gDNA that came from T cells, B-cell-depleted T cells, or PBMCs.

This sequence was found in a man between 18 and 35 years old with active or convalescent COVID-19. The J gene is TRBJ1-2, the V gene TRBV28; D perhaps matches TRBD1 (6 bases). The source material was peripheral blood. The CDR3 nucleotides are TGTGCCAGCCAAACCAGGGGCCGGGGTGGCTATGGCTACACCTTC. Amino acids: CASQTRGRGGYGYTF.